The 8 T cell receptor beta chains reported below all come from one sample, sequenced in a study of cytomegalovirus exposure and HLA in healthy donors. The primer mix had 60 Vbeta and 13 Jbeta primers. The protocol was immunoSEQ multiplex PCR, while the TCRdb copy is restricted to in-frame clones and leaves out a portion. This sample has about 220,000 clones, with 82% found just once. The sample comprised PBMCs. The origin of the receptors is a woman in her thirties or forties in good health and CMV-seropositive.

V usage is TRBV12-5 and J usage is TRBJ2-1; D is unresolved. Germline V gene data show CDR1 as LGHNT and CDR2 as FRNRAP. The length of the CDR3 is 14 residues. Trimming shortened V by 7 bases and J by 8 bases, and 18 bases separated the two germline ends. Here the CDR3 reads CASAREIPRYEQFF. The CDR3 DNA reads TGTGCTAGTGCCCGAGAGATCCCCCGCTATGAGCAGTTCTTC.

A remark on this clone: Sequence at one end of the junction differs from germline and may be a read error. CDR3 bases: TGTGCTAGCAGCAACCTCAGGGATTTTTGCACTGAAGCTTTCTTT. It yields the protein CASSNLRDFCTEAFF. The rearrangement uses TRBV7-7 and TRBJ1-1; D is possibly TRBD1 (5 bases). CDR1 SSHAT and CDR2 FNYEAQ come from the germline V gene (reference sequence). This CDR3 comprises 15 residues.

This chain connects TRBV11-3 to TRBJ1-1; TRBD1 might be the D (5 bases). Between the trimmed V and J ends, which lost 5 bases and 4 bases, there was a span of 14 bases. This CDR3 comprises 14 residues. Germline-derived CDR1 and CDR2 are SGHNT and YENEEA. The CDR3 sequence: CASSPLRGGTEAFF. DNA for the CDR3: TGTGCCAGCAGCCCTCTGCGGGGCGGCACTGAAGCTTTCTTT.

The V call is TRBV5-4, the J call TRBJ2-2; 11 nucleotides match TRBD1. This CDR3 has 15 residues. Germline CDR1 and CDR2: SGHNT and YYREEE (reference sequence). J gave up 4 bases and V 4 bases, and 3 bases lay outside the gene matches. The CDR3 here is CASSTDRGRTGELFF. The CDR3, as DNA: TGTGCCAGCAGCACGGACAGGGGGCGCACCGGGGAGCTGTTTTTT.

The rearrangement joins TRBV18 to TRBJ1-5; no reliable D call. V was cut by 0 bases and J by 2 bases, with 11 bases left in between. The CDR3 is 16 residues long. Germline V lookup: CDR1 KGHSH, CDR2 LQKENI. The CDR3 bases are TGTGCCAGCTCACCACCCCGGCAGAGGGGCAATCAGCCCCAGCATTTT. Its protein is CASSPPRQRGNQPQHF.

This chain joins TRBV7-2 and TRBJ1-5; no definite D call. The CDR3 runs to 13 residues. The germline V gene has CDR1 SGHTA and CDR2 FQGNSA. V was pared by 1 base and J by 4 bases, with 5 bases between. This CDR3 reads CASSLEPNQPQHF. The CDR3 nucleotides are TGTGCCAGCAGCTTAGAGCCTAATCAGCCCCAGCATTTT.

The V and J genes are TRBV19 and TRBJ1-5; 10 nucleotides align to TRBD1. Germline CDR1 reads LNHDA; CDR2 reads SQIVND (reference sequence). There are 16 residues in the CDR3. After removal of 1 base from V and 3 bases from J, the junction contained 3 bases not matched to a gene. The CDR3 here is CASSIGGQGTNQPQHF. CDR3 nucleotides: TGTGCCAGTAGTATAGGGGGACAGGGGACCAATCAGCCCCAGCATTTT.

This chain uses TRBV5-1 with TRBJ1-2, with D perhaps TRBD1 (5 bases). V lost 4 bases and J lost 0, with 13 bases in between. The germline CDR1 and CDR2 sequences are SGHRS and YFSETQ. This CDR3 comprises 15 residues. The CDR3: CASSVQGGTNYGYTF. CDR3 DNA sequence: TGCGCCAGCAGCGTGCAGGGAGGGACTAACTATGGCTACACCTTC.